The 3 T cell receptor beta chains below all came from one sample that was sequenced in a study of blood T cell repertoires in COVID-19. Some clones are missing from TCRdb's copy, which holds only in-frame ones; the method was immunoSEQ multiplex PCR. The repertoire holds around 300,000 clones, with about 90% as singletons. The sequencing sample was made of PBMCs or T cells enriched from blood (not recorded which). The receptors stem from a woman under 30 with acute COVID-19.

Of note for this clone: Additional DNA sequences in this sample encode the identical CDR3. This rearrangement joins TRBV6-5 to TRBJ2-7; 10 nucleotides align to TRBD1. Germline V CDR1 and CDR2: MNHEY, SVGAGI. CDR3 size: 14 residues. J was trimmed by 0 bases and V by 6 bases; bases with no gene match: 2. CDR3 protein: CASSRTGGSYEQYF. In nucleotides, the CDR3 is TGTGCCAGCAGCCGGACAGGGGGCTCCTACGAGCAGTACTTC.

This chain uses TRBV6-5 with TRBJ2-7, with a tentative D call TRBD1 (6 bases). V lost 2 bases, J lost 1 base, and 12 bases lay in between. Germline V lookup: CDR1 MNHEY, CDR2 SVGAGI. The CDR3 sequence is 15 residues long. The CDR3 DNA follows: TGTGCCAGCAGTTACGTACTCGGACAGTCCTACGAGCAGTACTTC. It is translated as CASSYVLGQSYEQYF.

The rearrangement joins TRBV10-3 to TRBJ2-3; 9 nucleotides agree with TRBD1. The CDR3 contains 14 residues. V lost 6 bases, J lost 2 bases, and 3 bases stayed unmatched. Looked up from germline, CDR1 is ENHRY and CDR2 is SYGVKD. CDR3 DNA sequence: TGTGCCATCAGCCGGACAGGGGACACAGATACGCAGTATTTT. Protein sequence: CAISRTGDTDTQYF.